This T cell receptor beta chain originates from a study of OX40 agonist ivuxolimab in advanced cancers. Across the whole study: Patients were dosed with the agonistic anti-OX40 (CD134) antibody ivuxolimab. General study results and limits: Some nonresponders additionally presented with little normalized T-cell clonal expansion.

As concerns this clone: Its antigen is not known.

Germline trimming cut 3 bases from V and 0 bases from J; bases unmatched to any gene: 1. The CDR3 runs to 14 residues. The germline gives CDR1 GTSNPN, CDR2 SVGIG (reference sequence). Assay: immunoSEQ multiplex PCR; the TCRdb copy retains only in-frame clones and omits some. The top ten hold 0.3% to 0.35% of the sample, which has tens of thousands of clones, 70% to 90% seen once. The rearrangement joins TRBV30 to TRBJ2-2, with 7 bases that match TRBD1. The receptor comes from an adult with an advanced solid tumor such as melanoma, head and neck, liver or kidney cancer. The specimen was CD4+ or CD8+ T cells sorted from blood, collected in a trial of the OX40 agonist ivuxolimab. CDR3 amino acids: CAWRQGSNTGELFF. The CDR3, as DNA: TGTGCCTGGAGACAGGGGTCGAACACCGGGGAGCTGTTTTTT.